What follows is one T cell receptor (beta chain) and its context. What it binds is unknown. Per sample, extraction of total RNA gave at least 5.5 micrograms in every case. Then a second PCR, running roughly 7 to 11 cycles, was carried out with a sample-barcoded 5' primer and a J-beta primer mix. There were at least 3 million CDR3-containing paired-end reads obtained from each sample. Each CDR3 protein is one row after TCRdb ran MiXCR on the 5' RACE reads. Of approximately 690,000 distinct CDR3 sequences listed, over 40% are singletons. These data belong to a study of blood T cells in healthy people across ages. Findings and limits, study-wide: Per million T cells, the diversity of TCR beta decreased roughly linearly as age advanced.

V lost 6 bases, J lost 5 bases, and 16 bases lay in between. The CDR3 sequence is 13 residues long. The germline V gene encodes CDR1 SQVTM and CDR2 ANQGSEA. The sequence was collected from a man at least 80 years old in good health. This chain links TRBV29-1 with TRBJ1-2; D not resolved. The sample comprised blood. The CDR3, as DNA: TGCAGCGTCCAGGACGGTCGGCTATATGGCTACACCTTC. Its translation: CSVQDGRLYGYTF.